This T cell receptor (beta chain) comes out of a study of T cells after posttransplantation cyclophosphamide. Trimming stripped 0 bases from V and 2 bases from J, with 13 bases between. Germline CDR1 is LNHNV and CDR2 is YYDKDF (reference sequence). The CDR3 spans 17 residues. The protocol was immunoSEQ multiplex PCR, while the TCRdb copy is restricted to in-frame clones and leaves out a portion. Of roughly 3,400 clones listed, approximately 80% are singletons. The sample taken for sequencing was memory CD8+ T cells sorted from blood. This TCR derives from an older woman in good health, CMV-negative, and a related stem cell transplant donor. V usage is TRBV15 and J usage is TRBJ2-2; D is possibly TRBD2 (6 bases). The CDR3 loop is CATSRDLLALNTGELFF. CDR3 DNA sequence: TGTGCCACCAGCAGAGATCTACTAGCCTTAAACACCGGGGAGCTGTTTTTT.